This T cell receptor (beta chain) was documented in a study of T-cell reconstitution after alpha-beta-depleted transplantation in children. This CDR3 spans 17 amino acids. Trimming took 1 base from V and 1 from J, leaving 16 bases between them. Germline CDR1 reads SEHNR; CDR2 reads FQNEAQ (reference sequence). The library targeted TCRbeta and was prepared with unique molecular identifiers. TCRdb reprocessed the PCR reads via MiXCR and lists one record per CDR3 protein. The sample lists 350,000 to 400,000 distinct CDR3 sequences, roughly 21% seen once, with 3.5% to 4% in the top ten. This clonotype has only a few counts.

This chain uses TRBV7-9 with TRBJ1-1; weak D call: TRBD1 (5 bases). The sequences come from PBMCs from the stem cell graft donor, collected from the stem cell graft. The sequence derives from a human donor who donated a stem cell graft to a child with acute myeloid leukemia. The CDR3 is CASSLGTSMDTNTEAFF. The CDR3 coding sequence is TGTGCCAGCAGCTTAGGAACAAGTATGGACACGAACACTGAAGCTTTCTTT.